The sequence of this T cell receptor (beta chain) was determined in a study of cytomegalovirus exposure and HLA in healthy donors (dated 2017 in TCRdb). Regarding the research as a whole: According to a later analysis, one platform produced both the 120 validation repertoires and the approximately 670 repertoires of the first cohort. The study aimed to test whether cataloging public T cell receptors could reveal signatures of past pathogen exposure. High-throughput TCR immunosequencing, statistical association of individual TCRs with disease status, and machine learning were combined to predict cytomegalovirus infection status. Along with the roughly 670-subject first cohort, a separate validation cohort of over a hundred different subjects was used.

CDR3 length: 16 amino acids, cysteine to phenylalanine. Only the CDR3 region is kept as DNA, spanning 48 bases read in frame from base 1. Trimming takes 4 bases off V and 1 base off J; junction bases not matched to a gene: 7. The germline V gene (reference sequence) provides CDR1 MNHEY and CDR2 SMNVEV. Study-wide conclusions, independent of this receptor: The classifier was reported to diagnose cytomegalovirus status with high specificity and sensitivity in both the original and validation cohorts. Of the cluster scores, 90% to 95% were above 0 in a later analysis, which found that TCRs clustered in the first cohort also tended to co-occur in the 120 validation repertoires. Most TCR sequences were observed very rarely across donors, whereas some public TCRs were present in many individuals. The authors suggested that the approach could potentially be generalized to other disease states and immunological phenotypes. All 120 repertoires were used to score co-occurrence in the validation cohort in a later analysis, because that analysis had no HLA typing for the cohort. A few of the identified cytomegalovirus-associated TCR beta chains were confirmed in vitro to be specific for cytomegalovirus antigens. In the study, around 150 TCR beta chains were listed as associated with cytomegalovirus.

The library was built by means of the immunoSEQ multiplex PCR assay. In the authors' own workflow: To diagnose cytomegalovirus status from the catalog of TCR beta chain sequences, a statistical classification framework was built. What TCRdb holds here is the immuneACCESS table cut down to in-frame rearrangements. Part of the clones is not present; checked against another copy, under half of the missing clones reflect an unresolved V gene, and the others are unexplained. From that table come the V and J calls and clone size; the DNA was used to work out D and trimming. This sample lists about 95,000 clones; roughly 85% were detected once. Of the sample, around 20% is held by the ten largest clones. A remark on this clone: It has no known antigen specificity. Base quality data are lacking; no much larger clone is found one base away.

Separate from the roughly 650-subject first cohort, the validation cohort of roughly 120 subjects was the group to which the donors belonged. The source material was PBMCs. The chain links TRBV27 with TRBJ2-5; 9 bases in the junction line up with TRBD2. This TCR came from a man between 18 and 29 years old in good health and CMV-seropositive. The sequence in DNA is TGTGCCAGCAGTTCGCGGATGACTAGCGGCCAAGAGACCCAGTACTTC. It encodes CASSSRMTSGQETQYF.